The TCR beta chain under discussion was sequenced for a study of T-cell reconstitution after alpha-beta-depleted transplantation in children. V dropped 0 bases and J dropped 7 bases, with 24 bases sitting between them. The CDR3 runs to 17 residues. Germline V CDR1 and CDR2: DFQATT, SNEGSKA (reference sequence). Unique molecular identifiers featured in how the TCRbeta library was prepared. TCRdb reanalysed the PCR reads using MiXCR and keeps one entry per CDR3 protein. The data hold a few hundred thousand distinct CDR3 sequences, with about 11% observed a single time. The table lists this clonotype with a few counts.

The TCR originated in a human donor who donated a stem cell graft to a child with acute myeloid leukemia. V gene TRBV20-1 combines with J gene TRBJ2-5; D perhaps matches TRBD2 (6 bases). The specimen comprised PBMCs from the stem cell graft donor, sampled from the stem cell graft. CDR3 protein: CSARDPTLGAVGGTQYF. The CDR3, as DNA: TGCAGTGCTAGAGACCCTACCCTTGGGGCGGTGGGGGGGACCCAGTACTTC.